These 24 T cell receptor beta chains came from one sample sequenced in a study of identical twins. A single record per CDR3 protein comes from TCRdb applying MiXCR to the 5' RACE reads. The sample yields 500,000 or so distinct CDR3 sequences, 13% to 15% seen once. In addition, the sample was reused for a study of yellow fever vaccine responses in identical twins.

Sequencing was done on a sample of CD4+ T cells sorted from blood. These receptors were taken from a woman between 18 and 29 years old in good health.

The CDR3 sequence is CASSRQENEQFF. CDR3 sequence (DNA): TGTGCCAGCAGCCGACAGGAGAATGAGCAGTTCTTC. The chain employs TRBV5-5 and TRBJ2-1; D may be TRBD1 (6 bases). The CDR3 length is 12 residues. Germline CDR1 SGHKS, CDR2 YYEKEE (reference sequence). V was shortened by 4 bases and J by 7 bases, with 9 bases between the two germline ends.

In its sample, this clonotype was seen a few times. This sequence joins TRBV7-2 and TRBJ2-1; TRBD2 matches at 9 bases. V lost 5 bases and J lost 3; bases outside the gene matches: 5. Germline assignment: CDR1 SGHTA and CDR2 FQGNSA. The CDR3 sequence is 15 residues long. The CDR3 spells CASSISGGGYNEQFF. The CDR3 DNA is TGTGCCAGCAGCATTAGCGGGGGAGGCTACAATGAGCAGTTCTTC.

The CDR3 reads CASSRLAGGSSFYEQYF. Here the CDR3 DNA reads TGTGCCAGCAGCAGACTAGCGGGGGGGAGTTCGTTCTACGAGCAGTACTTC. This chain joins TRBV7-2 and TRBJ2-7; 14 bases fit TRBD2. J lost 3 bases, V lost 5 bases, and 9 bases had no gene match. The CDR3 extends over 17 amino acids. The germline V gene encodes CDR1 SGHTA and CDR2 FQGNSA. The full variable domain, rest sourced from reference TRBV7-2 and TRBJ2-7, is GAGVSQSPSNKVTEKGKDVELRCDPISGHTALYWYRQSLGQGLEFLIYFQGNSAPDKSGLPSDRFSAERTGGSVSTLTIQRTQQEDSAVYLCASSRLAGGSSFYEQYFGPGTRLTVT.

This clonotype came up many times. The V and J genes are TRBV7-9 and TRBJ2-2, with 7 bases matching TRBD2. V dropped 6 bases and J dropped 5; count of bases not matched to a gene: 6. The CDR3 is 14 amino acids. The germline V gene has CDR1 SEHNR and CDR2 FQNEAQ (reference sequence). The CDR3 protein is CASRFLGGTGELFF. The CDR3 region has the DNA TGTGCCAGCAGGTTCCTGGGAGGGACCGGGGAGCTGTTTTTT.

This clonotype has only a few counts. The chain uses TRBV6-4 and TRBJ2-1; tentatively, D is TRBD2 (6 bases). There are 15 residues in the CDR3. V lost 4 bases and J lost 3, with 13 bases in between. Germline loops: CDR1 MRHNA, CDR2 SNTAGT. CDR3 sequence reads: CASSVGAGRYNEQFF. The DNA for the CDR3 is TGTGCCAGCAGTGTCGGAGCGGGCCGCTACAATGAGCAGTTCTTC.

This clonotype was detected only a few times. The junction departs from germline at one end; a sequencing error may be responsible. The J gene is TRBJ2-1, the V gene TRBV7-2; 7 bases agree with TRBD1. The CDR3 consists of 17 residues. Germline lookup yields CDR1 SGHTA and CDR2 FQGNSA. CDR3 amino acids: CASSLAGGNLAFDEQFF. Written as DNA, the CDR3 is TGTGCCAGCAGCCTAGCAGGGGGAAACCTCGCGTTTGATGAGCAGTTCTTC.

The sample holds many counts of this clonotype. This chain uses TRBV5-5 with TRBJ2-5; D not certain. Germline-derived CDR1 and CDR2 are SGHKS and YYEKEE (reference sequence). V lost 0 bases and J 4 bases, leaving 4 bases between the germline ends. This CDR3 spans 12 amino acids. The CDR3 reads CASSLGAETQYF. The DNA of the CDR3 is TGTGCCAGCAGCTTGGGCGCAGAGACCCAGTACTTC.

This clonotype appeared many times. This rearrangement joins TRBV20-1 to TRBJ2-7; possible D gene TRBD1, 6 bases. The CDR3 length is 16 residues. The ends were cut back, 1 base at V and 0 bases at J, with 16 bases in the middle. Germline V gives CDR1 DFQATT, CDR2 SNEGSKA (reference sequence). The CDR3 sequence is CSARGGDRISSYEQYF. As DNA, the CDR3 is TGCAGTGCTAGAGGAGGCGACAGGATTAGCTCCTACGAGCAGTACTTC.

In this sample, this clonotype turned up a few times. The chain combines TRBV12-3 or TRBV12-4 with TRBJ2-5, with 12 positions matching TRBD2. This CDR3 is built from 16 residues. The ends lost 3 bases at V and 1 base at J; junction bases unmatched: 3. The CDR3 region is CASSFSSGRGQETQYF. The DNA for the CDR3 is TGTGCCAGCAGTTTTTCTAGCGGGAGGGGCCAAGAGACCCAGTACTTC.

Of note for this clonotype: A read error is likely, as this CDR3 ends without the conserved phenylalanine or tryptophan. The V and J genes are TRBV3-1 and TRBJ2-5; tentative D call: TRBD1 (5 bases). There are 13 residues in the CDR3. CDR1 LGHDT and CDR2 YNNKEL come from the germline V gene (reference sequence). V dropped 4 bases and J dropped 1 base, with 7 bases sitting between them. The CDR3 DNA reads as TGTGCCAGCAGCCGACAGATCCAAGAGACCCAGTACTTA. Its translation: CASSRQIQETQYL.

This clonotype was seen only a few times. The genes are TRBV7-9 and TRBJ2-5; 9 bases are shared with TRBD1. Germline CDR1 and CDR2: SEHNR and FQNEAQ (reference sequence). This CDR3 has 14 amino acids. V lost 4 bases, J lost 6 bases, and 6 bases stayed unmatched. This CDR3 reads CASSSDRGSQTQYF. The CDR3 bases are TGTGCCAGCAGCTCGGACAGGGGTAGTCAGACCCAGTACTTC.

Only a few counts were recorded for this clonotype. The CDR3 is CASSQVLAGASDTQYF. CDR3 nucleotides: TGTGCCAGCAGCCAAGTACTAGCGGGGGCGTCAGATACGCAGTATTTT. This sequence joins TRBV3-1 and TRBJ2-3; 11 positions match TRBD2. This CDR3 region has 16 residues. Germline-derived CDR1 and CDR2 are LGHDT and YNNKEL (reference sequence). The junction had 4 bases not matched to a gene; V was cut back by 1 base and J by 4 bases.

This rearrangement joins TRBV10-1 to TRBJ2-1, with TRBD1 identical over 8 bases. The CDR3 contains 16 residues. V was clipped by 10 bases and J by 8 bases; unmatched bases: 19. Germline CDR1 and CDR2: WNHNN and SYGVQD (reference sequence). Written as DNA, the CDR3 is TGCGCCACCTCAAAACCAGGGGGCGCGGGGCTGCATGAGCAGTTCTTC. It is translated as CATSKPGGAGLHEQFF.

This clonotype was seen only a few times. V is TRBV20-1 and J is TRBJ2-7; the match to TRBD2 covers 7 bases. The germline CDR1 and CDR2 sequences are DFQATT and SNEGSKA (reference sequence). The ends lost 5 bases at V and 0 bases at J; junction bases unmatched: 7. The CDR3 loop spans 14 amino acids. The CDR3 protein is CSAQGLTSSYEQYF. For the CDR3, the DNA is TGCAGTGCTCAGGGACTAACATCCTCCTACGAGCAGTACTTC.

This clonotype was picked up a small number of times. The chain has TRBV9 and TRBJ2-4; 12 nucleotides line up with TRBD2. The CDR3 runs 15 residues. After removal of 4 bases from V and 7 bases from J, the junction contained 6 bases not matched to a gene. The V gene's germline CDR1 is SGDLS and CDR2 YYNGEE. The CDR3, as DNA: TGTGCCAGCAGCCCCCGCGGGACTAGCGGGAACATTCAGTACTTC. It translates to CASSPRGTSGNIQYF.

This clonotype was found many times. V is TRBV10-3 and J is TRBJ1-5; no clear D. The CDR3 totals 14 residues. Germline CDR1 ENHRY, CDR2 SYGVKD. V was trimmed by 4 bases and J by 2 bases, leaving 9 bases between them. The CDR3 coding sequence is TGTGCCATCAGTGGGAGCGGGGGCAATCAGCCCCAGCATTTT. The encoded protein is CAISGSGGNQPQHF.

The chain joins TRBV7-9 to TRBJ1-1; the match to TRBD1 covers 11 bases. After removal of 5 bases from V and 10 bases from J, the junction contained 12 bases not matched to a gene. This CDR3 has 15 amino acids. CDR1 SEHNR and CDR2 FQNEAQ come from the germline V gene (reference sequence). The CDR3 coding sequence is TGTGCCAGCAGCGACCCGGGACAGGGGGAGTTTGGAGCTTTCTTT. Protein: CASSDPGQGEFGAFF.

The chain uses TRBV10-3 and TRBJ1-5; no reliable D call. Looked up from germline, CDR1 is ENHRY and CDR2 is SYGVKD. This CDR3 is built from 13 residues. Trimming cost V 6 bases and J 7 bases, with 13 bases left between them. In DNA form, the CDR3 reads TGTGCCATCAGAGATTACATGGGCCAGCCCCAGCATTTT. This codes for CAIRDYMGQPQHF.

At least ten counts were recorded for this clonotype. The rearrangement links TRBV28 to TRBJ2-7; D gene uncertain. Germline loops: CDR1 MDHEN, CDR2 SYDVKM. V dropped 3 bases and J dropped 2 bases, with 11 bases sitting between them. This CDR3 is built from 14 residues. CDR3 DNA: TGTGCCAGCAGTTTGAGTAAGCCACCCTACGAGCAGTACTTC. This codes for CASSLSKPPYEQYF. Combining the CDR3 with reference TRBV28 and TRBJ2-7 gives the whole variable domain DVKVTQSSRYLVKRTGEKVFLECVQDMDHENMFWYRQDPGLGLRLIYFSYDVKMKEKGDIPEGYSVSREKKERFSLILESASTNQTSMYLCASSLSKPPYEQYFGPGTRLTVT.

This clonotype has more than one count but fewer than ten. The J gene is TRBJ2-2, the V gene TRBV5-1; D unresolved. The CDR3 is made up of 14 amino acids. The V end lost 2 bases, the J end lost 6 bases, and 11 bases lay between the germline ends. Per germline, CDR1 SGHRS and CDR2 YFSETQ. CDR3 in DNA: TGCGCCAGCAGCTTATTAGTTAGCCCCGGGGAGCTGTTTTTT. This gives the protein CASSLLVSPGELFF.

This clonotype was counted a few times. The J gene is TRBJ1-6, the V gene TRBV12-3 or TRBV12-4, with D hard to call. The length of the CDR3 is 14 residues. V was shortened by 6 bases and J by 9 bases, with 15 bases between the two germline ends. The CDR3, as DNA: TGTGCCAGCAGATTTGGACCCGAGGGTTCACCCCTCCACTTT. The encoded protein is CASRFGPEGSPLHF.

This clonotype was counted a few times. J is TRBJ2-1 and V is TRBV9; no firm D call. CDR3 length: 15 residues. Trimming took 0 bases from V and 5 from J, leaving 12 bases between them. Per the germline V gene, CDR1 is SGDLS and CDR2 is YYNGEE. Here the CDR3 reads CASSVVSGPHNEQFF. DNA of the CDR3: TGTGCCAGCAGCGTAGTCTCAGGTCCTCACAATGAGCAGTTCTTC. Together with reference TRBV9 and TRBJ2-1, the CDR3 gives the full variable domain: DSGVTQTPKHLITATGQRVTLRCSPRSGDLSVYWYQQSLDQGLQFLIQYYNGEERAKGNILERFSAQQFPDLHSELNLSSLELGDSALYFCASSVVSGPHNEQFFGPGTRLTVL.

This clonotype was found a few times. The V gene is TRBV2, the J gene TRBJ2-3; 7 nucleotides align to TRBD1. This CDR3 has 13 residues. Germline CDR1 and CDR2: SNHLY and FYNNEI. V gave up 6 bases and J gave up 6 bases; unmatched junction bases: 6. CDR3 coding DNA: TGTGCCAGCAGACAACAGGGGTTGGATACGCAGTATTTT. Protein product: CASRQQGLDTQYF. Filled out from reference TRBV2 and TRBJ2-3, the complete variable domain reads EPEVTQTPSHQVTQMGQEVILRCVPISNHLYFYWYRQILGQKVEFLVSFYNNEISEKSEIFDDQFSVERPDGSNFTLKIRSTKLEDSAMYFCASRQQGLDTQYFGPGTRLTVL.

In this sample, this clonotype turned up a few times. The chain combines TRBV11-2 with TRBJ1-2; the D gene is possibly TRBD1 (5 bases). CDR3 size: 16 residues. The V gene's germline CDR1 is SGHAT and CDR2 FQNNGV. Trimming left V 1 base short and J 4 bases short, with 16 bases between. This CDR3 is CASSLVPLTVAYGYTF. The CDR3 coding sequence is TGTGCCAGCAGCTTAGTTCCCTTGACAGTCGCCTATGGCTACACCTTC.